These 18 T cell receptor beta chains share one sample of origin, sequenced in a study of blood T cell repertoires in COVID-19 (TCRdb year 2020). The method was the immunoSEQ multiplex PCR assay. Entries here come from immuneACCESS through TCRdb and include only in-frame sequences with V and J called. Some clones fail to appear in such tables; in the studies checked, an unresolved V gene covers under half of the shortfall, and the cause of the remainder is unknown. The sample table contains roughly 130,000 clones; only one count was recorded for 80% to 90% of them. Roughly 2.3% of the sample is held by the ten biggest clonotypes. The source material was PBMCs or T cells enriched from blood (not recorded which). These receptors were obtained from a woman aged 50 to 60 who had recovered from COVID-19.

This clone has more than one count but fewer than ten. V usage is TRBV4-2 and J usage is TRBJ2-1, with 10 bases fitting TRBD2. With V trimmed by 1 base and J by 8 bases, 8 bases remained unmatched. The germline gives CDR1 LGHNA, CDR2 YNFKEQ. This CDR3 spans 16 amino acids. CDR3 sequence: CASSQGIAGGLDEQFF. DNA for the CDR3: TGTGCCAGCAGCCAAGGGATAGCGGGGGGCCTGGATGAGCAGTTCTTC.

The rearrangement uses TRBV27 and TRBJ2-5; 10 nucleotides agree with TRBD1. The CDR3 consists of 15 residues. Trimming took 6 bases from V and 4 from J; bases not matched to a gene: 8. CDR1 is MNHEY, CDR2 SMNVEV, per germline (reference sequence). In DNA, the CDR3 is TGTGCCAGCAGGAGGGACAGGGGTTTTTCAGAGACCCAGTACTTC. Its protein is CASRRDRGFSETQYF.

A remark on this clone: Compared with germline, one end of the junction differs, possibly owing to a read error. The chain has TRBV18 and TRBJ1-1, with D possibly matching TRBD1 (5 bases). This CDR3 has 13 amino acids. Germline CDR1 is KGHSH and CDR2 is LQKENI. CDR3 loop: CASSPTRDHKMGF. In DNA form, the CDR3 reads TGTGCCAGCTCACCGACGCGGGACCATAAGATGGGCTTT.

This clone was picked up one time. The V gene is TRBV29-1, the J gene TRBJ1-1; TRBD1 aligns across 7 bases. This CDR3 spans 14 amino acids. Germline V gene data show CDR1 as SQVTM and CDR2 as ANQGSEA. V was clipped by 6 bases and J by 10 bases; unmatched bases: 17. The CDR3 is CSVAQTGLFSVAFF. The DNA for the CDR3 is TGCAGCGTCGCGCAGACAGGGTTGTTTTCGGTAGCTTTCTTT.

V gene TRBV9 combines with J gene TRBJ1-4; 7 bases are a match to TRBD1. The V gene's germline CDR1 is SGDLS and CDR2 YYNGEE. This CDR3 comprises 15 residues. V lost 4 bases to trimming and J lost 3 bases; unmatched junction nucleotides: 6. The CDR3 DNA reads TGTGCCAGCAGCCTAGGCGGGACAGCTAATGAAAAACTGTTTTTT. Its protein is CASSLGGTANEKLFF. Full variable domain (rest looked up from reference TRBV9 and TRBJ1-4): DSGVTQTPKHLITATGQRVTLRCSPRSGDLSVYWYQQSLDQGLQFLIQYYNGEERAKGNILERFSAQQFPDLHSELNLSSLELGDSALYFCASSLGGTANEKLFFGSGTQLSVL.

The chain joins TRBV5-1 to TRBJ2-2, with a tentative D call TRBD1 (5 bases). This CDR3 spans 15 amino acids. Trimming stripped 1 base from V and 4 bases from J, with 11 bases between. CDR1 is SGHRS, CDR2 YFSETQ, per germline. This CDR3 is CASSLSGLGTGELFF. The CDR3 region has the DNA TGCGCCAGCAGCTTGTCAGGGTTAGGCACCGGGGAGCTGTTTTTT.

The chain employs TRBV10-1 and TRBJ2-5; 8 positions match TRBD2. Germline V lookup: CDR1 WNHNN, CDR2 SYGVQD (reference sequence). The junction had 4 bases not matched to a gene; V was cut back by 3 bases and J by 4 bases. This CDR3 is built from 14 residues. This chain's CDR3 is CASSDGTRGETQYF. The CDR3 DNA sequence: TGCGCCAGCAGTGATGGGACTAGGGGAGAGACCCAGTACTTC.

CDR3 protein: CAWSDSRMAAFF. The CDR3 DNA reads TGTGCCTGGAGCGACAGTAGGATGGCAGCTTTCTTT. The rearrangement links TRBV30 to TRBJ1-1; D is possibly TRBD1 (5 bases). The CDR3 has 12 residues. V was trimmed by 3 bases and J by 10 bases, leaving 15 bases between them. Germline V CDR1 and CDR2: GTSNPN, SVGIG (reference sequence).

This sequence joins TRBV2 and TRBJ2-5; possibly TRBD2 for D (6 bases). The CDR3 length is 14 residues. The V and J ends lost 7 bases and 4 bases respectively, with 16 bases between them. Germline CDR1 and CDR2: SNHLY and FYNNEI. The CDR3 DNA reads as TGTGCCAGCACCAAGGGAGGACCACGAGAGACCCAGTACTTC. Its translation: CASTKGGPRETQYF.

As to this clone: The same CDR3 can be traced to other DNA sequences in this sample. The CDR3, as DNA: TGTGCCAGTAGTATATCAGGGACCCGGGGGGACTACGAGCAGTACTTC. Protein: CASSISGTRGDYEQYF. V gene TRBV19 combines with J gene TRBJ2-7, with TRBD2 matching over 7 bases. V was clipped by 2 bases and J by 3 bases; unmatched bases: 10. In germline, CDR1 is LNHDA, CDR2 SQIVND (reference sequence). The CDR3 sequence is 16 residues long.

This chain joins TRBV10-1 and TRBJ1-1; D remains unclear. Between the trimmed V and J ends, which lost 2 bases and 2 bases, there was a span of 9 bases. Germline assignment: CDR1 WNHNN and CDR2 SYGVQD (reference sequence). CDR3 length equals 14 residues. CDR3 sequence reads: CASSEGLPNTEAFF. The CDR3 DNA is TGCGCCAGCAGTGAGGGTCTACCAAACACTGAAGCTTTCTTT.

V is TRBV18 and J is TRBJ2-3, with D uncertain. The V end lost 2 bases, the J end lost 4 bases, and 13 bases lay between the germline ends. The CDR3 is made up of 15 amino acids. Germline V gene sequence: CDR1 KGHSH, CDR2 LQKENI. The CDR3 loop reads CASSPGQNRADTQYF. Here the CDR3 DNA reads TGTGCCAGCTCACCAGGGCAAAATAGAGCAGATACGCAGTATTTT. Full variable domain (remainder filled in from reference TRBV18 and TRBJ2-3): NAGVMQNPRHLVRRRGQEARLRCSPMKGHSHVYWYRQLPEEGLKFMVYLQKENIIDESGMPKERFSAEFPKEGPSILRIQQVVRGDSAAYFCASSPGQNRADTQYFGPGTRLTVL.

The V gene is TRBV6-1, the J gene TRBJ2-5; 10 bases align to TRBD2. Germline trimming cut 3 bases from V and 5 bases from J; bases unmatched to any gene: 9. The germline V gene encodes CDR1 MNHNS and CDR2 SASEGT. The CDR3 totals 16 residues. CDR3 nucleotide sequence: TGTGCCAGCAGTGAGAGGCTAGCGGGGGTGGTTGAGACCCAGTACTTC. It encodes CASSERLAGVVETQYF.

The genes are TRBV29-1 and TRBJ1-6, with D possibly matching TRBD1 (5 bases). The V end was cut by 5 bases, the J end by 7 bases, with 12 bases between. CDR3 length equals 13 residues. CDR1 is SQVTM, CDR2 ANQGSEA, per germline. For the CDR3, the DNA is TGCAGCGTTTCCGGGGGGGAAAATTCACCCCTCCACTTT. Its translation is CSVSGGENSPLHF.

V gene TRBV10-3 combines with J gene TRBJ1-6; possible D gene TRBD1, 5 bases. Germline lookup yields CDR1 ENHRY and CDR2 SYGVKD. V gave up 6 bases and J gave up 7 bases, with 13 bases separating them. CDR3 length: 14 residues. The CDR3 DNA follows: TGTGCCATCAGGGGGCGGCTAGAGAATTCACCCCTCCACTTT. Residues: CAIRGRLENSPLHF.

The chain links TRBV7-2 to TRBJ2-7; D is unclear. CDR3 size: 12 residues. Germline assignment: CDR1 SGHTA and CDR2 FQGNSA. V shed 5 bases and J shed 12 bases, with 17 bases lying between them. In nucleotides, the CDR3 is TGTGCCAGCAGCCGGTACACGGAGCAGTCGTACTTC. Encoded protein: CASSRYTEQSYF.

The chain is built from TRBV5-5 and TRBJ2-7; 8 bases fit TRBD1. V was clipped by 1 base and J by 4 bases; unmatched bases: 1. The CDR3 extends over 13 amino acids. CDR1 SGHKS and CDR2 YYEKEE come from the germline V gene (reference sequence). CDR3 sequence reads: CASSLTGGYEQYF. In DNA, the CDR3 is TGTGCCAGCAGCTTGACAGGGGGTTACGAGCAGTACTTC. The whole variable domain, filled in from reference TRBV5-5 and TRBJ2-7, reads DAGVTQSPTHLIKTRGQQVTLRCSPISGHKSVSWYQQVLGQGPQFIFQYYEKEERGRGNFPDRFSARQFPNYSSELNVNALLLGDSALYLCASSLTGGYEQYFGPGTRLTVT.

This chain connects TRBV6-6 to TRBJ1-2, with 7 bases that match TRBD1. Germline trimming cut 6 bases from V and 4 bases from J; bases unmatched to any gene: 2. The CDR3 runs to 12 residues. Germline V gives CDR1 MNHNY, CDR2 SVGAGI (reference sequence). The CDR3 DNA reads TGTGCCAGCAGCCCAGGGGGCTATGGCTACACCTTC. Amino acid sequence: CASSPGGYGYTF.